This TCR beta chain came from a study of post-analysis software for immune sequencing data. Findings and caveats of the study: There were several TRBV segments more frequent in patients than controls, and TRBV5-6, TRBV5-1 and TRBV20-1 were among them. Multiple sclerosis patients had significantly lower normalized Chao1 diversity than controls.

Per germline, CDR1 LGHNT and CDR2 FRNRAP. V lost 0 bases to trimming and J lost 0 bases, with 12 bases between them. The CDR3 is 17 amino acids. Unique-molecular-identifier-tagged TCR beta cDNA libraries were used. T cells numbering about 0.9 to 11 million yielded around 500,000 cDNA molecules. TCRdb called the PCR reads again in MiXCR, with one record for every CDR3 protein. The sample has roughly 730,000 distinct CDR3 sequences; 25% to 30% are singletons. About this clonotype itself: Its antigen is not identified.

The source material was blood. The sequence came from a girl between 10 and 17 years old with multiple sclerosis. This chain connects TRBV12-5 to TRBJ2-4; possibly TRBD1 for D (6 bases). CDR3 nucleotide sequence: TGTGCTAGTGGTTTGGTTACAGGGAAACTAGCCAAAAACATTCAGTACTTC. It specifies CASGLVTGKLAKNIQYF.